Presented here are 30 T cell receptor beta chains from one specimen sequenced in a study of cytotoxic CD8 clonotypes in ibrutinib-treated CLL. Produced via immunoSEQ multiplex PCR; TCRdb's table is partial and in-frame only. Of tens of thousands of clones in the sample, approximately 72% were seen once. The material was PBMCs, obtained before ibrutinib treatment. The receptors here all came from a human donor with chronic lymphocytic leukemia.

This clone was seen just once. V usage is TRBV27 and J usage is TRBJ2-3; D possibly corresponds to TRBD2 (5 bases). From germline, CDR1 is MNHEY and CDR2 SMNVEV (reference sequence). Trimming took off 10 bases at V and 2 bases at J, with 19 bases between the two ends. The CDR3 has 15 residues. The CDR3 loop reads CATTASRKTTDTQYF. DNA for the CDR3: TGTGCCACCACCGCTAGCAGGAAGACCACAGATACGCAGTATTTT.

The chain uses TRBV13 and TRBJ2-7; D possibly corresponds to TRBD2 (6 bases). Per germline, CDR1 PRHDT and CDR2 FYEKMQ (reference sequence). V lost 5 bases and J lost 6, with 17 bases in between. The CDR3 length is 14 residues. The CDR3 DNA is TGTGCCAGCAGCAAACGGCCCCCCGGGGGCGAGCAGTACTTC. Translation gives CASSKRPPGGEQYF.

The V call is TRBV7-9, the J call TRBJ2-1, with a weak D call TRBD2 (6 bases). V was cut by 5 bases and J by 4 bases, with 12 bases left in between. Germline V gives CDR1 SEHNR, CDR2 FQNEAQ (reference sequence). The CDR3 spans 14 residues. The CDR3 DNA reads as TGTGCCAGCAGCCGGGACTTAATTTACAATGAGCAGTTCTTC. Its protein product is CASSRDLIYNEQFF.

The rearrangement joins TRBV7-2 to TRBJ2-3, with 8 bases identical to TRBD1. Germline values: CDR1 SGHTA, CDR2 FQGNSA. This CDR3 is built from 14 residues. After removal of 4 bases from V and 6 bases from J, the junction contained 6 bases not matched to a gene. The CDR3 DNA sequence: TGTGCCAGCAGCTCACAGGGGGAAGGGGATACGCAGTATTTT. Its translation is CASSSQGEGDTQYF.

This clone was counted between two and nine times. The chain joins TRBV5-6 to TRBJ1-6; no definite D call. Trimming stripped 0 bases from V and 10 bases from J, with 11 bases between. Germline CDR1 is SGHDT and CDR2 is YYEEEE. This CDR3 is 14 amino acids long. The CDR3: CASSLGDLGSPLHF. Written as DNA, the CDR3 is TGTGCCAGCAGCTTGGGGGATCTGGGGTCACCCCTCCACTTT.

This chain links TRBV10-2 with TRBJ1-3; D gene uncertain. The V and J ends lost 6 bases and 1 base respectively, with 10 bases between them. In germline, CDR1 is WSHSY, CDR2 SAAADI. CDR3 length: 14 residues. In DNA form, the CDR3 reads TGCGCCAGCAGCCCCGCGGGGTCTGGAAACACCATATATTTT. Its protein is CASSPAGSGNTIYF.

The chain employs TRBV5-1 and TRBJ2-7, with 11 bases aligning to TRBD1. V gave up 3 bases and J gave up 4 bases; unmatched junction bases: 12. Germline loops: CDR1 SGHRS, CDR2 YFSETQ. This CDR3 is 17 amino acids long. The CDR3 bases are TGCGCCAGCAGCTCCCAGGGACAGGGGGGCGGGAGATACGAGCAGTACTTC. Translation gives CASSSQGQGGGRYEQYF. The full variable domain, in which reference TRBV5-1 and TRBJ2-7 provide the parts outside the CDR3, is KAGVTQTPRYLIKTRGQQVTLSCSPISGHRSVSWYQQTPGQGLQFLFEYFSETQRNKGNFPGRFSGRQFSNSRSEMNVSTLELGDSALYLCASSSQGQGGGRYEQYFGPGTRLTVT.

The genes are TRBV18 and TRBJ1-5; a possible D gene is TRBD1 (6 bases). V lost 2 bases and J lost 0, with 14 bases in between. The CDR3 is 17 amino acids. CDR1 and CDR2 (germline): KGHSH, LQKENI. In DNA, the CDR3 is TGTGCCAGCTCACCAGGGCAGGGGCCTAATAGCAATCAGCCCCAGCATTTT. Residues: CASSPGQGPNSNQPQHF. Using reference TRBV18 and TRBJ1-5 for the parts outside the CDR3, the full variable domain is NAGVMQNPRHLVRRRGQEARLRCSPMKGHSHVYWYRQLPEEGLKFMVYLQKENIIDESGMPKERFSAEFPKEGPSILRIQQVVRGDSAAYFCASSPGQGPNSNQPQHFGDGTRLSIL.

This clone qualifies as medium-sized (0.01 to 0.1%). V and J are TRBV19 and TRBJ1-1; D is possibly TRBD1 (5 bases). V dropped 6 bases and J dropped 1 base, with 12 bases sitting between them. This CDR3 comprises 14 residues. CDR1 is LNHDA and CDR2 is SQIVND in the germline V gene (reference sequence). The CDR3 loop is CASRYSGTNTEAFF. The CDR3 region has the DNA TGTGCCAGTAGGTATTCGGGGACGAACACTGAAGCTTTCTTT.

The chain is built from TRBV5-4 and TRBJ1-2; 7 bases map to TRBD1. The germline V gene encodes CDR1 SGHNT and CDR2 YYREEE (reference sequence). This CDR3 has 15 amino acids. V was clipped by 4 bases and J by 0 bases; unmatched bases: 6. The CDR3 DNA is TGTGCCAGCAGCCCGGGACAGCGAACTAACTATGGCTACACCTTC. Translating it yields CASSPGQRTNYGYTF.

This clone came up once. The chain joins TRBV18 to TRBJ1-2; no clear D. CDR3 size: 11 residues. V shed 2 bases and J shed 8 bases, with 6 bases lying between them. CDR1 KGHSH and CDR2 LQKENI come from the germline V gene. Here the CDR3 DNA reads TGTGCCAGCTCACCAGGGGAGGGCTACACCTTC. This encodes CASSPGEGYTF. Looking up the rest from reference TRBV18 and TRBJ1-2 gives the full variable domain: NAGVMQNPRHLVRRRGQEARLRCSPMKGHSHVYWYRQLPEEGLKFMVYLQKENIIDESGMPKERFSAEFPKEGPSILRIQQVVRGDSAAYFCASSPGEGYTFGSGTRLTVV.

The chain uses TRBV5-6 and TRBJ2-3, with no clear D. CDR1 is SGHDT, CDR2 YYEEEE, per germline. This CDR3 is 15 amino acids long. V lost 4 bases and J lost 1, with 13 bases in between. The CDR3 nucleotides are TGTGCCAGCAGCCGCGTAGAGTTGCGCACAGATACGCAGTATTTT. It is translated as CASSRVELRTDTQYF.

V and J are TRBV6-6 and TRBJ1-2; no clear D. CDR3 length: 15 residues. The germline V gene has CDR1 MNHNY and CDR2 SVGAGI (reference sequence). Trimming stripped 1 base from V and 4 bases from J, with 13 bases between. The CDR3 loop is CASSYLVGSPYGYTF. CDR3 coding DNA: TGTGCCAGCAGTTACTTGGTGGGTAGTCCCTATGGCTACACCTTC.

This rearrangement joins TRBV7-2 to TRBJ2-5, with D possibly being TRBD2 (6 bases). TRBJ2-7 explains the end of the DNA better; the J call may be wrong. Germline CDR1 is SGHTA and CDR2 is FQGNSA. CDR3 length: 15 residues. The DNA of the CDR3 is TGTGCCAGCAGTGAATTGGGACTGTACGTGTACGAGCAGTACTTC. Encoded protein: CASSELGLYVYEQYF.

The genes are TRBV6-6 and TRBJ1-5, with 9 bases lining up with TRBD1. CDR1 and CDR2 from the germline V gene are MNHNY and SVGAGI (reference sequence). After removal of 6 bases from V and 4 bases from J, the junction contained 10 bases not matched to a gene. The CDR3 spans 16 residues. Here the CDR3 DNA reads TGTGCCAGCAGGCCCGAAGGGACAGGGAAAAATCAGCCCCAGCATTTT. Protein sequence: CASRPEGTGKNQPQHF.

The V call is TRBV12-2, the J call TRBJ2-7; the D call in the table, TRBD1, was not verified against the DNA. TRBV12-2 is listed as a pseudogene. The CDR3 contains 15 residues. This CDR3 is CASRLARTVSYEQYF. The CDR3 DNA reads as TGTGCAAGTCGCTTAGCCCGGACAGTCTCCTACGAGCAGTACTTC.

The rearrangement uses TRBV5-4 and TRBJ2-1, with 10 bases fitting TRBD2. V dropped 0 bases and J dropped 7; count of bases not matched to a gene: 16. Germline values: CDR1 SGHNT, CDR2 YYREEE (reference sequence). CDR3 length equals 19 residues. The CDR3 DNA reads as TGTGCCAGCAGCTTGGCGTCCGGGATCCTAGCGGGGGCGAGGAATGAGCAGTTCTTC. The encoded protein is CASSLASGILAGARNEQFF.

The chain recombines TRBV6-6 with TRBJ1-6; 7 bases align to TRBD1. The CDR3 is made up of 14 amino acids. V shed 2 bases and J 7 bases; nucleotides not matched to a gene: 2. Germline V gives CDR1 MNHNY, CDR2 SVGAGI (reference sequence). The CDR3 bases are TGTGCCAGCAGTTACGGCAGGGGGAATTCACCCCTCCACTTT. It specifies CASSYGRGNSPLHF.

This chain joins TRBV11-2 and TRBJ2-2; D perhaps matches TRBD2 (6 bases). V lost 5 bases and J lost 0, with 19 bases in between. The CDR3 loop spans 18 amino acids. Germline V gene lookup returns CDR1 SGHAT and CDR2 FQNNGV. The CDR3 loop is CASSPLPRGTPNTGELFF. The CDR3 coding sequence is TGTGCCAGCAGCCCCCTCCCCCGCGGGACTCCGAACACCGGGGAGCTGTTTTTT.

The chain joins TRBV18 to TRBJ1-5; TRBD1 matches at 7 bases. CDR3 length: 13 residues. With 9 bases clipped from V and 4 bases from J, the junction kept 6 bases outside the gene matches. CDR1 is KGHSH and CDR2 is LQKENI in the germline V gene. CDR3 nucleotide sequence: TGTGCCAGTAAGGCAGGGGGAAATCAGCCCCAGCATTTT. Translation gives CASKAGGNQPQHF.

This sequence joins TRBV7-9 and TRBJ1-3; the match to TRBD1 covers 7 bases. Germline V gives CDR1 SEHNR, CDR2 FQNEAQ (reference sequence). The CDR3 extends over 17 amino acids. Trimming cost V 3 bases and J 2 bases; bases outside gene matches: 10. The CDR3 region has the DNA TGTGCCAGCAGCTTTTCCCTAGACAGGGCGACTGGAAACACCATATATTTT. Protein sequence: CASSFSLDRATGNTIYF.

This clone has just a few counts. The chain joins TRBV6-6 to TRBJ2-7; TRBD2 is a possible D gene (6 bases). Trimming cost V 4 bases and J 5 bases, with 18 bases left between them. The CDR3 has 15 amino acids. Germline CDR1 MNHNY, CDR2 SVGAGI (reference sequence). The CDR3 is CASSSRGRESHEQYF. CDR3 bases: TGTGCCAGCAGTTCTCGGGGGAGAGAAAGCCACGAGCAGTACTTC.

As for this clone: The junction does not match germline at one end; this may be a read error. The chain uses TRBV5-1 and TRBJ2-7; the match to TRBD2 covers 7 bases. The CDR3 has 14 residues. The germline V gene has CDR1 SGHRS and CDR2 YFSETQ. The CDR3 region has the DNA TGCGCCAACAGCTGGTCCGGGACTACCTACGAGCAGTACTTC. Translation gives CANSWSGTTYEQYF.

This chain joins TRBV4-1 and TRBJ1-1; no firm D call. Germline lookup yields CDR1 MGHRA and CDR2 YSYEKL. Trimming removed 2 bases at V and 6 bases at J, with 10 bases between. The CDR3 runs 13 residues. This CDR3 reads CASSQLFRPEAFF. The CDR3, as DNA: TGCGCCAGCAGCCAATTGTTTAGACCTGAAGCTTTCTTT.

This clone has just one count. The chain combines TRBV5-1 with TRBJ1-1, with TRBD1 matching 8 bases. The CDR3 sequence is 15 residues long. Germline-derived CDR1 and CDR2 are SGHRS and YFSETQ. V lost 2 bases, J lost 4 bases, and 7 bases stayed unmatched. The CDR3 region is CASSFQGAGGTEAFF. CDR3 DNA sequence: TGCGCCAGCAGCTTCCAGGGGGCAGGGGGCACTGAAGCTTTCTTT.

The rearrangement uses TRBV7-2 and TRBJ1-1; 7 bases are shared with TRBD1. The CDR3 contains 14 residues. V lost 0 bases to trimming and J lost 7 bases; unmatched junction nucleotides: 5. The V gene's germline CDR1 is SGHTA and CDR2 FQGNSA. The chain's CDR3 is CASSLALGGLEAFF. The CDR3 coding sequence is TGTGCCAGCAGCTTAGCGCTAGGGGGCCTTGAAGCTTTCTTT. The full variable domain, in which reference TRBV7-2 and TRBJ1-1 provide the parts outside the CDR3, is GAGVSQSPSNKVTEKGKDVELRCDPISGHTALYWYRQSLGQGLEFLIYFQGNSAPDKSGLPSDRFSAERTGGSVSTLTIQRTQQEDSAVYLCASSLALGGLEAFFGQGTRLTVV.

This rearrangement joins TRBV5-4 to TRBJ2-7; TRBD2 matches at 14 bases. This CDR3 contains 16 residues. Trimming at V came to 5 bases and at J to 0 bases, leaving 4 bases not matched to a gene. CDR1 is SGHNT and CDR2 is YYREEE in the germline V gene (reference sequence). Written as DNA, the CDR3 is TGTGCCAGCAGATCCGGGACTAGCGGGAGCTCCTACGAGCAGTACTTC. It encodes CASRSGTSGSSYEQYF.

The chain uses TRBV6-5 and TRBJ2-5; either TRBD1 or TRBD2 may fit D (6 bases each). The length of the CDR3 is 15 residues. Looked up from germline, CDR1 is MNHEY and CDR2 is SVGAGI. The V end lost 7 bases, the J end lost 2 bases, and 17 bases lay between the germline ends. CDR3 region: CASIRGGGSQETQYF. CDR3 in DNA: TGTGCCAGCATTAGAGGGGGAGGATCTCAAGAGACCCAGTACTTC.

The gene calls are TRBV15 and TRBJ2-1; D might be TRBD2 (5 bases). The germline V gene encodes CDR1 LNHNV and CDR2 YYDKDF (reference sequence). Between the trimmed V and J ends, which lost 0 bases and 4 bases, there was a span of 13 bases. The CDR3 totals 16 residues. CDR3 amino acids: CATSRDPFTGYNEQFF. As DNA, the CDR3 is TGTGCCACCAGCAGAGATCCTTTTACGGGGTACAATGAGCAGTTCTTC.

The gene calls are TRBV28 and TRBJ2-3; 14 positions agree with TRBD2. Germline V gives CDR1 MDHEN, CDR2 SYDVKM. This CDR3 region has 19 residues. V was pared by 2 bases and J by 5 bases, with 12 bases of the junction left unmatched. CDR3: CASSLDHPGLAGVGDTQYF. In DNA form, the CDR3 reads TGTGCCAGCAGTTTAGACCACCCGGGACTAGCGGGAGTAGGAGATACGCAGTATTTT.